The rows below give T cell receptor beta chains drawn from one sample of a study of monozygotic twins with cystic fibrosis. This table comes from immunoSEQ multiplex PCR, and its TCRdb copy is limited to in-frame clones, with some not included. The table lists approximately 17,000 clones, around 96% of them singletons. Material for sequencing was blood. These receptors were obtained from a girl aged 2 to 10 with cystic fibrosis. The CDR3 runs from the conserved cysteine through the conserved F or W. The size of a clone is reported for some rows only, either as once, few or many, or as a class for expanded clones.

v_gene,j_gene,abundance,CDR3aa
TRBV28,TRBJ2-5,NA,CASRRAGGVETQYF
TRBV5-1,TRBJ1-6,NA,CASSFDRVQSPLHF
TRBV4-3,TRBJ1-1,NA,CASSQDRGRTEAFF
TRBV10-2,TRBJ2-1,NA,CASSARTSGIYEQFF
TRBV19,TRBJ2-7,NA,CASSIDRGGYEQYF
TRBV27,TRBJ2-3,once,CASSELRVAGGPTDTQYF
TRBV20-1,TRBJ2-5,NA,CSARQETQYF
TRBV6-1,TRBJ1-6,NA,CASKTALPLHF
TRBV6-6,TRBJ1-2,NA,CASSYPGREVLYGYTF
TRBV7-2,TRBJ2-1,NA,CASSLWTGETNEQFF
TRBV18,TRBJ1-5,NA,CASSPFDRSYSNQPQHF
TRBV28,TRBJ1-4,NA,CASSPQTGGSEKLFF
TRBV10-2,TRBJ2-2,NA,CASSDWGPPGELFF
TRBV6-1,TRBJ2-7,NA,CASSEALEGWYEQYF
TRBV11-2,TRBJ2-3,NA,CASSLGAGAIGDTQYF
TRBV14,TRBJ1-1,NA,CASTSWENTEAFF
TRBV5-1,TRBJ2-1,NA,CASSLTSGGPEQFF
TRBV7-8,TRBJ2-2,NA,CASSPGTGTTGELFF
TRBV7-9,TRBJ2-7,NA,CASSLNHEQYF
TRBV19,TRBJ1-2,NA,CASSIDGGTLYGYTF
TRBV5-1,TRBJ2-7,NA,CASSLFSLGYEQYF
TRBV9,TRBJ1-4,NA,CASSVGAGNEKLFF
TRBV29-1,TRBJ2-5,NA,CSVTLDGETQYF
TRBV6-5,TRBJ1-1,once,CASSYSAVMNTEAFF
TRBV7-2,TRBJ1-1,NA,CASSSRTGVNTEAFF
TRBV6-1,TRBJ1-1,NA,CASSKGAWQPEAFF
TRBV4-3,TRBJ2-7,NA,CASSQDMSRQGAIEQYF
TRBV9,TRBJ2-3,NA,CASSGVTDTQYF
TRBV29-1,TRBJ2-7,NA,CSVDFDYEQYF
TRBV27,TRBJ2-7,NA,CASSPWDRPYEQYF
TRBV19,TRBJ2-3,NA,CASSHTGTGLPDTQYF
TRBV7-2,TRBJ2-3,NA,CASSLKASGAAQYF